This paragraph covers one TCR beta chain sequence. No antigen is known for it. Distinct nucleotide sequences in the sample also encode this CDR3. Germline CDR1 reads SGHDT; CDR2 reads YYEEEE. Between the trimmed V and J ends, which lost 0 bases and 1 base, there was a span of 8 bases. The CDR3 extends over 15 amino acids. The sample belongs to a study of OX40 agonist ivuxolimab in advanced cancers. On the study more broadly: Patients received ivuxolimab, an agonistic anti-OX40 (CD134) antibody. Study results and limitations: On average, CD8+ T cells had more expanded clones than CD4+.

Here immunoSEQ multiplex PCR was the method, and the copy in TCRdb shows in-frame clones only, minus some. The table includes some 99,000 clones, roughly 83% detected once. The chain uses TRBV5-6 and TRBJ1-3; D is undetermined. This TCR was sampled from an adult with an advanced solid tumor such as melanoma, head and neck, liver or kidney cancer. Sample: CD4+ or CD8+ T cells sorted from blood, taken in a trial of the OX40 agonist ivuxolimab. The CDR3 nucleotides are TGTGCCAGCAGCTTGGGGACGGTTTCTGGAAACACCATATATTTT. Its translation: CASSLGTVSGNTIYF.